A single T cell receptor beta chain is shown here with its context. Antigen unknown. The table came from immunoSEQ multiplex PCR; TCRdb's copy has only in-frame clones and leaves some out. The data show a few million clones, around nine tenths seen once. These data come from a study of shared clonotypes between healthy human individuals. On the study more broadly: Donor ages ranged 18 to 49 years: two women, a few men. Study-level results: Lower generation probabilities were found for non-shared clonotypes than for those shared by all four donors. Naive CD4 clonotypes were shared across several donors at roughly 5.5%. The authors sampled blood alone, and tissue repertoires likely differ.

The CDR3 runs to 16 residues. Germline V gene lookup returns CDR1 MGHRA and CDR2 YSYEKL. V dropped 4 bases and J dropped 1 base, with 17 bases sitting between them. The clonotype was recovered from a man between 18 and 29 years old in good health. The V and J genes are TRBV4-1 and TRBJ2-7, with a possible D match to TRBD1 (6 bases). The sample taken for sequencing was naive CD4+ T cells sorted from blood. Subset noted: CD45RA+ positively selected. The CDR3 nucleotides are TGCGCCAGCAGCCTCCAGAACAGGGAAGGGTCCTACGAGCAGTACTTC. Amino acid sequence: CASSLQNREGSYEQYF.